A selection of T cell receptor beta chains follows, all from one sample in a study of CD8+CD57+ T cells in acquired aplastic anemia. Each CDR3 protein is one row after TCRdb ran MiXCR on the reads. The table includes 200,000 to 250,000 distinct CDR3 sequences, approximately 60% detected once. Sequencing input: sorted CD4+, CD8+, or CD8+CD57+ T cells (not recorded which) from PBMCs. The source is a human donor in good health. Each CDR3 is given with its conserved first and last residue. The D gene is left open where the match is weak. Size is omitted from some rows. Given values are once, few, many or a class for expanded clones.

size	J	V	D	DNA	CDR3
.	TRBJ1-6	TRBV5-1	.	TGCGCCAGCAGCTTGCTCTCAGGGATCGGATCACCCCTCCACTTT	CASSLLSGIGSPLHF
.	TRBJ1-4	TRBV7-8	TRBD1	TGTGCCAGCAGCGGGTGGGGACAGAAATTACCGGGGGTAGGAAAACTGTTTTTT	CASSGWGQKLPGVGKLFF
few	TRBJ2-7	TRBV6-5	.	TGTGCCAGCAGTCCCGGGACAACCATCTACGAGCAGTACTTC	CASSPGTTIYEQYF
many	TRBJ1-1	TRBV6-5	.	TGTGCCAGCAGGTCCTTTGGGGGAACTGAAGCTTTCTTT	CASRSFGGTEAFF
.	TRBJ1-2	TRBV20-1	.	TGCAGTGCTAGAACGGGGGCGCGGGGCTACACCTTC	CSARTGARGYTF
.	TRBJ2-7	TRBV7-9	TRBD1	TGTGCCAGCAGCCGACAGGGGGGAAGGGGCTACGAGCAGTACTTC	CASSRQGGRGYEQYF
.	TRBJ2-7	TRBV5-6	.	TGTGCCAGCAGCCCAACGCGCTCCTACGAGCAGTACTTC	CASSPTRSYEQYF
few	TRBJ2-5	TRBV7-2	TRBD2	TGTGCCAGCAGCTTAGCGATGCGGGGGGGGCAAGAGACCCAGTACTTC	CASSLAMRGGQETQYF
many	TRBJ2-1	TRBV7-6	TRBD2	TGTGCCAGCAGCTTAGAAGCGGGAGATAACAATGAGCAGTTCTTC	CASSLEAGDNNEQFF
.	TRBJ1-1	TRBV29-1	.	TGCAGCGTTGGTGGGGGCACCAACACTGAAGCTTTCTTT	CSVGGGTNTEAFF
many	TRBJ1-2	TRBV7-9	TRBD1	TGTGCCAGCAGCTTATCGACAGGGGATGGCTACACCTTC	CASSLSTGDGYTF
.	TRBJ2-1	TRBV20-1	.	TGCAGTGCCCCTGGGGGGGGGGGCCGGGGTGAGCAGTTCTTC	CSAPGGGGRGEQFF
.	TRBJ1-2	TRBV2	.	TGTGCCAGCAGTGAAGCAGGGGCCAACTATGGCTACACCTTC	CASSEAGANYGYTF
.	TRBJ2-7	TRBV19	TRBD1	TGTGCCAGTAGTATTAAGGGACAGGCAGCCTACGAGCAGTACTTC	CASSIKGQAAYEQYF
.	TRBJ2-1	TRBV19	TRBD2	TGTGCCAGTAGTGATGCTAGCGGGAGCTATTCGAATGAGCAGTTCTTC	CASSDASGSYSNEQFF
.	TRBJ2-5	TRBV12-3/TRBV12-4	.	TGTGCCAGCAGTTTAGGTTCATTGGGGGAGGAGACCCAGTACTTC	CASSLGSLGEETQYF
once	TRBJ2-2	TRBV2	.	TGTGCCAGCAGTGAAGATATGGCCGGGGAGCTGTTTTTT	CASSEDMAGELFF
.	TRBJ2-3	TRBV20-1	.	TGCAGTGCTAGAGATCTTGGAGGGATCAGCACAGATACGCAGTATTTT	CSARDLGGISTDTQYF
few	TRBJ2-2	TRBV9	.	TGTGCCAGCGGTGGGGAGCTGTTTTTT	CASGGELFF
.	TRBJ1-5	TRBV12-3/TRBV12-4	.	TGTGCCAGCAGTTTATGGTCGAGTGGCCCTAATCAGCCCCAGCATTTT	CASSLWSSGPNQPQHF
.	TRBJ2-7	TRBV5-1	TRBD2	TGCGCCAGCAACCCGGGGGGTTCCTCCTACGAGCAGTACTTC	CASNPGGSSYEQYF
.	TRBJ1-2	TRBV10-3	.	TGTGCCATCAGTTCTCGGGCCTTAGCTAACTATGGCTACACCTTC	CAISSRALANYGYTF
.	TRBJ2-1	TRBV7-9	.	TGTGCCAGCAGCCAAGATTCAAGGACTGGCTACAATGAGCAGTTCTTC	CASSQDSRTGYNEQFF
.	TRBJ1-6	TRBV7-6	.	TGTGCCAGCCGTTTTCAAGGGAACAATTCACCCCTCCACTTT	CASRFQGNNSPLHF
many	TRBJ2-6	TRBV4-3	.	TGCGCCAGCGGAGGTGCAGGTTCAGGGGCCAACGTCCTGACTTTC	CASGGAGSGANVLTF
many	TRBJ2-3	TRBV9	.	TGTGCCAGCAGCGTAGAAGGGAGCACAGATACGCAGTATTTT	CASSVEGSTDTQYF
.	TRBJ1-2	TRBV10-3	.	TGTGCCATCAGTGACCTAACAGGGACCTATGGCTACACCTTC	CAISDLTGTYGYTF
.	TRBJ2-5	TRBV5-8	.	TGTGCCAGCAGCCCGGACTTTACTACCCAAGAGACCCAGTACTTC	CASSPDFTTQETQYF
.	TRBJ2-2	TRBV7-2	.	TGTGCCACTAAAGGGACGGGGAACACCGGGGAGCTGTTTTTT	CATKGTGNTGELFF
.	TRBJ2-5	TRBV7-2	.	TGTGCCAGCAGCTTATGGGGGACCCCACAAGAGACCCAGTACTTC	CASSLWGTPQETQYF
medium-sized	TRBJ1-2	TRBV6-4	.	TGTGCCAGCAGTGACTCTGAAAGAGGAGGCTACACCTTC	CASSDSERGGYTF
.	TRBJ2-3	TRBV6-5	TRBD2	TGTGCCAGCAACTTGGGACTGGCGGGAGGGTCCGGAGATACGCAGTATTTT	CASNLGLAGGSGDTQYF
.	TRBJ1-6	TRBV24-1	.	TGTGCCACAAACCCAATGAGAGGGGGACCCCTCCACTTT	CATNPMRGGPLHF
.	TRBJ2-1	TRBV20-1	TRBD2	TGCAGTGCTAGAGGGGGTAGCGGGAGGGCCAATGAGCAGTTCTTC	CSARGGSGRANEQFF
.	TRBJ2-3	TRBV20-1	.	TGCAGTGCCTCCAGGTTAGCGCGCTACACAGATACGCAGTATTTT	CSASRLARYTDTQYF
many	TRBJ1-2	TRBV29-1	.	TGCAGCGTTAAAGACAGGATCTATGGCTACACCTTC	CSVKDRIYGYTF
.	TRBJ2-7	TRBV12-3/TRBV12-4	.	TGTGCCAGCAGTTTTTCAGGGATCGCCTACGAGCAGTACTTC	CASSFSGIAYEQYF
many	TRBJ1-1	TRBV6-5	.	TGTGCCAGCAGTTACACAGAGAACACTGAAGCTTTCTTT	CASSYTENTEAFF
.	TRBJ2-7	TRBV7-2	.	TGTGCCAGCAGCTTAGCCAACTCCTACGAGCAGTACTTC	CASSLANSYEQYF
many	TRBJ1-1	TRBV12-3/TRBV12-4	.	TGTGCCAGCAGTCCCGTGATGCTTGAAGCTTTCTTT	CASSPVMLEAFF
.	TRBJ1-3	TRBV10-3	.	TGTGCCATCAGGGAGCCGGACAGCGGAAACACCATATATTTT	CAIREPDSGNTIYF
.	TRBJ1-1	TRBV10-3	.	TGTGCCATCACCGAGACAGCGAACACTGAAGCTTTCTTT	CAITETANTEAFF
.	TRBJ1-2	TRBV7-6	.	TGTGCCAGCAGCTTATGGCCGGTGGCAAAAAATGGCTACACCTTC	CASSLWPVAKNGYTF
.	TRBJ1-2	TRBV19	.	TGTGCCAGTAGTATAGAATGGACAGCTACAGGATATGGCTACACCTTC	CASSIEWTATGYGYTF
few	TRBJ2-1	TRBV20-1	.	TGCGGTCCCGTCGGGGGTAATGAGCAGTTCTTC	CGPVGGNEQFF
.	TRBJ1-6	TRBV2	.	TGTGCCAGCAGTGTGGTAGGGTGCTCCTATAATTCACCCCTCCACTTT	CASSVVGCSYNSPLHF
.	TRBJ1-1	TRBV11-3	.	TGTGCCAGCAGCAGGAGGTGGAACACTGAAGCTTTCTTT	CASSRRWNTEAFF
many	TRBJ2-1	TRBV24-1	.	TGTGCCACCAGTGAACGAGGTCCGAAGTACAATGAGCAGTTCTTC	CATSERGPKYNEQFF
.	TRBJ2-7	TRBV7-3	.	TGTGCCAGCAGCCCCCAGACCGGGTACGAGCAGTACTTC	CASSPQTGYEQYF
many	TRBJ2-7	TRBV2	.	TGTGCCAGTCGGGACGCCTCTTACGAGCAGTACTTC	CASRDASYEQYF
.	TRBJ2-5	TRBV11-3	TRBD1	TGTGCCAGCATCGTCTACAGCGGGACAGGGCGTCAAGAGACCCAGTACTTC	CASIVYSGTGRQETQYF
once	TRBJ2-7	TRBV7-8	.	TGTGCCAGTAGTCCCGCCCCGGCGGAAACCTACGAGCAGTACTTC	CASSPAPAETYEQYF